The 13 T cell receptor beta chains listed next were all sequenced from one sample in a study of blood T cell repertoires in COVID-19. Some clones are missing from TCRdb's copy, which holds only in-frame ones; the method was immunoSEQ multiplex PCR. The sample yields about 56,000 clones, 72% seen once. Sequencing input: peripheral blood. These TCRs come from a woman aged 70-85 years with COVID-19, enrolled during active disease.

This rearrangement joins TRBV6-1 to TRBJ2-7; 9 nucleotides line up with TRBD1. J was trimmed by 2 bases and V by 2 bases; bases with no gene match: 1. Germline V CDR1 and CDR2: MNHNS, SASEGT. The CDR3 consists of 14 residues. CDR3 DNA: TGTGCCAGCAGTGAAACAGGGGGCGCCTACGAGCAGTACTTC. Translation: CASSETGGAYEQYF.

V gene TRBV12-3 or TRBV12-4 combines with J gene TRBJ2-5; no reliable D call. With 8 bases removed from V and 0 bases from J, the gap between germline ends came to 10 bases. The CDR3 is made up of 13 amino acids. CDR3 DNA sequence: TGTGCCAGCCAAATGGGCAACCAAGAGACCCAGTACTTC. Residues: CASQMGNQETQYF.

This clone was seen a handful of times. This chain links TRBV7-9 with TRBJ1-2; D unresolved. The germline V gene has CDR1 SEHNR and CDR2 FQNEAQ (reference sequence). The CDR3 spans 16 residues. Between the trimmed V and J ends, which lost 2 bases and 6 bases, there was a span of 19 bases. This chain's CDR3 is CASSLSGSRTEHGYTF. The CDR3 nucleotides are TGTGCCAGCAGCTTATCGGGTTCTCGGACTGAACATGGCTACACCTTC.

The rearrangement uses TRBV19 and TRBJ1-3; D gene uncertain. V lost 4 bases and J 0 bases, leaving 13 bases between the germline ends. This CDR3 contains 16 residues. Germline loops: CDR1 LNHDA, CDR2 SQIVND (reference sequence). CDR3 residues: CASSTTTPSSGNTIYF. In DNA form, the CDR3 reads TGTGCCAGTAGTACCACTACTCCTAGCTCTGGAAACACCATATATTTT.

The chain combines TRBV5-1 with TRBJ2-5; TRBD1 might be the D (6 bases). Trimming removed 2 bases at V and 3 bases at J, with 14 bases between. The germline V gene has CDR1 SGHRS and CDR2 YFSETQ. The CDR3 spans 15 residues. In nucleotides, the CDR3 is TGCGCCAGCAGCTTCGGACAGTTGGGGGAAGAGACCCAGTACTTC. Residues: CASSFGQLGEETQYF.

The chain couples TRBV6-5 to TRBJ1-1; no clear D. CDR3 length: 16 amino acids. Trimming took 0 bases from V and 5 from J, leaving 16 bases between them. CDR1 is MNHEY and CDR2 is SVGAGI in the germline V gene. The CDR3 here is CASSYSSGSDVTEAFF. The CDR3 region has the DNA TGTGCCAGCAGTTACTCGTCTGGGAGCGATGTGACTGAAGCTTTCTTT.

The chain links TRBV19 to TRBJ2-7; TRBD2 aligns across 13 bases. Germline lookup yields CDR1 LNHDA and CDR2 SQIVND (reference sequence). The CDR3 loop spans 17 amino acids. Losses at the gene ends were 6 bases for V and 3 bases for J; bases not matched to a gene: 11. CDR3 residues: CASRPGLAGDYLYEQYV. In DNA, the CDR3 is TGTGCCAGTAGGCCCGGACTAGCGGGAGACTACCTCTACGAGCAGTACGTC.

The chain joins TRBV6-5 to TRBJ2-7; D is ambiguous. The germline gives CDR1 MNHEY, CDR2 SVGAGI. The CDR3 is 12 residues long. In DNA, the CDR3 is TGTGCCAGCAAATCCAGGTCCTCCGAGCAGTACGTC. Translated, it gives CASKSRSSEQYV.

This clone was seen just once. This rearrangement joins TRBV3-1 (or the pseudogene TRBV3-2) to TRBJ2-7; 12 bases agree with TRBD2. Germline V lookup: CDR1 LGHDT, CDR2 YNNKEL (reference sequence). The CDR3 is 19 residues long. V shed 1 base and J 2 bases; nucleotides not matched to a gene: 12. The CDR3 coding sequence is TGTGCCAGCAGCCAAGGTCTAGCGGGAGGGCCTACAACCGCCTACGAGCAGTACGTC. Its translation: CASSQGLAGGPTTAYEQYV.

In DNA, the CDR3 is TGTGCCAGCAGCACTAGGGACATGCAGAACACTGAAGCTTTCTTT. As protein: CASSTRDMQNTEAFF. The V call is TRBV3-1 (or the pseudogene TRBV3-2), the J call TRBJ1-1; possibly TRBD1 for D (6 bases). The CDR3 runs 15 residues. Germline CDR1 is LGHDT and CDR2 is YNNKEL (reference sequence). Between the trimmed V and J ends, which lost 5 bases and 1 base, there was a span of 14 bases.

CDR3 nucleotides: TGTGCCAGCAGCCAAGGACGCGGGGATGAGCAGTTCTTC. This encodes CASSQGRGDEQFF. V gene TRBV3-1 (or the pseudogene TRBV3-2) combines with J gene TRBJ2-1, with D possibly being TRBD2 (6 bases). Germline V gives CDR1 LGHDT, CDR2 YNNKEL (reference sequence). Trimming took 1 base from V and 8 from J, leaving 9 bases between them. The CDR3 runs to 13 residues.

J is TRBJ2-1 and V is TRBV7-8, with D unresolved. The CDR3 has 14 amino acids. V lost 0 bases and J lost 6, with 9 bases in between. In germline, CDR1 is SGHVS, CDR2 FQNEAQ. This chain's CDR3 is CASSLAQLFNEQFF. The CDR3 DNA reads TGTGCCAGCAGCTTAGCCCAGTTGTTCAATGAGCAGTTCTTC.

This sequence joins TRBV2 and TRBJ2-3; D is undetermined. CDR3 length: 12 residues. V was shortened by 7 bases and J by 1 base, with 6 bases between the two germline ends. Germline-derived CDR1 and CDR2 are SNHLY and FYNNEI. CDR3 nucleotides: TGTGCCAGCAAGGCGGGCACAGATACGCAGTATTTT. This translates into CASKAGTDTQYF.